This T cell receptor (beta chain) was captured in a study of blood T cells in healthy people across ages. There are a few counts of this clonotype. Peripheral blood was drawn, 7.5 to 10 milliliters per donor. Germline-derived CDR1 and CDR2 are MNHEY and SMNVEV (reference sequence). The ends lost 0 bases at V and 5 bases at J; junction bases unmatched: 5. The CDR3 spans 16 residues. For the second PCR, which ran for roughly 6 to 12 cycles, a sample-barcoded 5' primer and a J-beta primer mix were used. Each sample yielded at least 2.5 million CDR3-containing paired-end reads. MiXCR was run by TCRdb on the 5' RACE reads, yielding one entry per CDR3 protein. Here the sample spans approximately 2,000,000 distinct CDR3 sequences, approximately 39% being singletons.

The receptor was derived from a human donor in good health. The chain employs TRBV27 and TRBJ2-3, with 10 bases fitting TRBD1. Sample: blood. CDR3 DNA: TGTGCCAGCAGTTTATCCGGGACAGGGGAAGGAGATACGCAGTATTTT. Its translation: CASSLSGTGEGDTQYF.